The subject of this entry is one T cell receptor beta chain. The data were obtained in a study of blood T cell repertoires in COVID-19. Study details: Collection of acute and convalescent COVID-19 samples took place in the United States, Italy and Spain.

The method was immunoSEQ multiplex PCR; TCRdb's version includes in-frame clones alone and lacks a portion of them. The sample shows approximately 440,000 clones, about 91% of them seen only once. V lost 2 bases, J lost 6 bases, and 4 bases lay in between. This CDR3 region has 12 residues. The V gene's germline CDR1 is KGHSH and CDR2 LQKENI. Seattle patients were enrolled during active infection and followed longitudinally. The chain recombines TRBV18 with TRBJ2-2; unclear D gene. This TCR was sampled from a woman between 50 and 59 years old with COVID-19, enrolled during active disease. Sequenced: peripheral blood. For the CDR3, the DNA is TGTGCCAGCTCACCAGGAGCCGGGGAGCTGTTTTTT. Its protein is CASSPGAGELFF.